The 6 T cell receptor beta chains below were found in one sample sequenced in a study of identical twins. Using its own MiXCR run on the 5' RACE reads, TCRdb lists one record per CDR3 protein. Found here are about 730,000 distinct CDR3 sequences, around 20% of them singletons; the top ten hold approximately 4.3%. The data were also submitted as part of a second study, on T cells expressing NK-cell markers.

The sequencing sample was made of PBMCs. These receptors all come from a woman aged 18-35 years in good health.

This clonotype was recorded a few times. The rearrangement uses TRBV6-5 and TRBJ1-5; possible D gene TRBD1, 6 bases. The CDR3 totals 17 residues. Germline assignment: CDR1 MNHEY and CDR2 SVGAGI. The V end was cut by 2 bases, the J end by 0 bases, with 14 bases between. This CDR3 is CASSYLRGRDSNQPQHF. As DNA, the CDR3 is TGTGCCAGCAGTTACCTCAGGGGTCGGGATAGCAATCAGCCCCAGCATTTT.

The sample holds a few counts of this clonotype. The chain combines TRBV11-2 with TRBJ2-1; no clear D gene. The ends were cut back, 1 base at V and 2 bases at J, with 6 bases in the middle. The CDR3 length is 14 residues. The germline V gene encodes CDR1 SGHAT and CDR2 FQNNGV. The CDR3 region has the DNA TGTGCCAGCAGCTTAGCGTTCGCCTACAATGAGCAGTTCTTC. Translated: CASSLAFAYNEQFF. Complete variable domain (other parts from reference TRBV11-2 and TRBJ2-1): EAGVAQSPRYKIIEKRQSVAFWCNPISGHATLYWYQQILGQGPKLLIQFQNNGVVDDSQLPKDRFSAERLKGVDSTLKIQPAKLEDSAVYLCASSLAFAYNEQFFGPGTRLTVL.

This clonotype occurred many times. This CDR3 reads CASSLGRARTDTQYF. CDR3 DNA sequence: TGTGCCAGCAGCTTAGGTCGGGCCCGCACAGATACGCAGTATTTT. The chain couples TRBV7-7 to TRBJ2-3; D is unclear. CDR1 is SSHAT and CDR2 is FNYEAQ in the germline V gene (reference sequence). V lost 1 base, J lost 1 base, and 9 bases lay in between. The CDR3 spans 15 residues.

This clonotype appeared a single time. This chain connects TRBV10-3 to TRBJ2-5, with TRBD1 matching over 7 bases. This CDR3 is built from 13 residues. Germline V gene sequence: CDR1 ENHRY, CDR2 SYGVKD. CDR3 sequence reads: CATTGAAQETQYF. In DNA, the CDR3 is TGTGCTACCACAGGGGCGGCGCAAGAGACCCAGTACTTC.

This sequence joins TRBV20-1 and TRBJ2-5; TRBD2 is a possible D gene (5 bases). Trimming removed 5 bases from V and 5 bases from J, with 15 bases in between. Looked up from germline, CDR1 is DFQATT and CDR2 is SNEGSKA (reference sequence). The CDR3 is 13 amino acids. This CDR3 reads CSAGRSPGETQYF. The DNA for the CDR3 is TGCAGTGCTGGACGGTCTCCGGGGGAGACCCAGTACTTC.

CDR3 loop: CASSLEGADTGELFF. As DNA, the CDR3 is TGCGCCAGCAGCTTGGAGGGGGCTGACACCGGGGAGCTGTTTTTT. The chain has TRBV5-1 and TRBJ2-2; TRBD1 matches at 7 bases. This CDR3 has 15 amino acids. The V and J ends lost 0 bases and 3 bases, in that order; junction bases with no gene match: 2. Looked up from germline, CDR1 is SGHRS and CDR2 is YFSETQ.